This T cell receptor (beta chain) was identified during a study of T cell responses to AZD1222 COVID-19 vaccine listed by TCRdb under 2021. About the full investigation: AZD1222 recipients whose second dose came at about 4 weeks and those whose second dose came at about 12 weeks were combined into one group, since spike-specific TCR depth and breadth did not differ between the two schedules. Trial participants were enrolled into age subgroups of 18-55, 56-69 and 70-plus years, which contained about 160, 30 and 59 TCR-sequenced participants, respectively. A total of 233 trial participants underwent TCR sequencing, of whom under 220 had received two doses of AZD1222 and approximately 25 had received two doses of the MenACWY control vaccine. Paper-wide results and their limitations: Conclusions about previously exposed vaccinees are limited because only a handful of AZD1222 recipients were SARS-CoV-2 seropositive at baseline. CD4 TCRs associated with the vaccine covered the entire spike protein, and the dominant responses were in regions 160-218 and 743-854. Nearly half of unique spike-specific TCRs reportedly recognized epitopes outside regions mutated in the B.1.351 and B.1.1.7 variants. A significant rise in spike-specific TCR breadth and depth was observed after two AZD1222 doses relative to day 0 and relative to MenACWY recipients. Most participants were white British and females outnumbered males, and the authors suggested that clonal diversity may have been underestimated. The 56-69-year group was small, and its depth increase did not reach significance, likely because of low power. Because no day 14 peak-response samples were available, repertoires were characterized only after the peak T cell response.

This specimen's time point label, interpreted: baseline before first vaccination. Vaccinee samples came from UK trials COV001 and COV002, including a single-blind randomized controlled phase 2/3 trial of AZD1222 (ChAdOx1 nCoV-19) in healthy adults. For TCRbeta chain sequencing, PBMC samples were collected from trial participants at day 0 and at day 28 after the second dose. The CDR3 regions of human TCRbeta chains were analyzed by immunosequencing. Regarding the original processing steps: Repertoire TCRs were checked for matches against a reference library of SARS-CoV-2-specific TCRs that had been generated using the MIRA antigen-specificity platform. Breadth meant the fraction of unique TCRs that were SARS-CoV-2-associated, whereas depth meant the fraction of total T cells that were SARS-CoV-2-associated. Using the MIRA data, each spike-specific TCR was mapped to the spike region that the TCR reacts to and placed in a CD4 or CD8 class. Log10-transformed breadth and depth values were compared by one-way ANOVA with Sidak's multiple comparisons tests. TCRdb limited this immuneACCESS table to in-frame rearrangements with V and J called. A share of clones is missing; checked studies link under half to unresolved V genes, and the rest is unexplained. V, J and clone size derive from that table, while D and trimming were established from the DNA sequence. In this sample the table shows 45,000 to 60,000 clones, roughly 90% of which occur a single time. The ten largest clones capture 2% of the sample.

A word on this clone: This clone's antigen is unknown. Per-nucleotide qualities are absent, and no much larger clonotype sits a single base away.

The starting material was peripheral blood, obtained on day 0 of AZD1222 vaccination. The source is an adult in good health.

The nucleotides are TGTGCCTGGGCCCCGCAGGGGGGAAACACCATATATTTT. This yields the protein CAWAPQGGNTIYF. Here the chain combines TRBV30 and TRBJ1-3; the D gene is perhaps TRBD1, on 6 matching bases. Reading the germline V gene (reference sequence) gives CDR1 GTSNPN and CDR2 SVGIG. The CDR3 measures 13 amino acids from cysteine to phenylalanine. Only CDR3 DNA is held: 39 bases, read in frame from base 1. The trim is 5 bases for V and 4 bases for J, with a gap of 12 bases between the germline ends.